This paragraph reports one TCR beta chain. This record belongs to a study of blood T cell repertoires in COVID-19. In the study overall: Sample material is recorded as cDNA or gDNA derived from T cells, B-cell-depleted T cells, or PBMCs.

Original handling: Nucleated cell counts were estimated from reference gene primer amplification. The protocol was immunoSEQ multiplex PCR, while the TCRdb copy is restricted to in-frame clones and leaves out a portion. V and J calls plus clone size are reproduced from that table; the DNA served to infer D and trimming. The sample contains 200,000 to 300,000 clones, approximately 80% of which appear only once. Sample: peripheral blood. The clonotype comes from a man aged 25 to 40 who had recovered from COVID-19.

The CDR3 bases are TGTGCCAGCAGCCACAGACAGGGGACGAGGTCACCCCTCCACTTT. As protein: CASSHRQGTRSPLHF. V gene TRBV3-1 (or the pseudogene TRBV3-2) combines with J gene TRBJ1-6, with TRBD1 identical over 8 bases. V lost 3 bases and J lost 10; bases outside the gene matches: 8. Germline CDR1 and CDR2: LGHDT and YNNKEL (reference sequence). This CDR3 spans 15 amino acids.